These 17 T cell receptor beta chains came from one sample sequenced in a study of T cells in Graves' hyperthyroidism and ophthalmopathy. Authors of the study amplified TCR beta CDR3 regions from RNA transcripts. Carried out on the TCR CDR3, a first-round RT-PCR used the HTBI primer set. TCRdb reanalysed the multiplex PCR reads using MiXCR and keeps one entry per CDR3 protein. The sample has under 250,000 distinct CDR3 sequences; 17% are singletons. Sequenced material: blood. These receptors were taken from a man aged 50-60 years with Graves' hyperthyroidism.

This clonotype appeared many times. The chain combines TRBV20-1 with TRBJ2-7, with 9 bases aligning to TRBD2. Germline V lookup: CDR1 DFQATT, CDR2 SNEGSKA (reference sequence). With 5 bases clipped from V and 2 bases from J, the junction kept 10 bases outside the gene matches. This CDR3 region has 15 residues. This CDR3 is CSASGRLAGTYEQYF. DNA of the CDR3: TGCAGTGCTTCCGGTAGGCTAGCGGGAACCTACGAGCAGTACTTC.

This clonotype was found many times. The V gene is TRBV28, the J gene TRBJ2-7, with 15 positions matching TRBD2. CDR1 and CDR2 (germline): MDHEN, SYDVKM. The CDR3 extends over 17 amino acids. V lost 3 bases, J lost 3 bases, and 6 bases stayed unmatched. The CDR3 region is CASSLGLAGGGFYEQYF. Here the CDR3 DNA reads TGTGCCAGCAGTTTGGGACTAGCGGGAGGAGGGTTCTACGAGCAGTACTTC.

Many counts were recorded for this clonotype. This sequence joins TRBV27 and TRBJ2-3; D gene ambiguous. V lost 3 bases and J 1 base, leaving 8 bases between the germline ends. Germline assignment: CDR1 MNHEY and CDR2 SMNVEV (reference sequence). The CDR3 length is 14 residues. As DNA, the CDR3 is TGTGCCAGCAGTTTTGGGCAGGGCACAGATACGCAGTATTTT. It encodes CASSFGQGTDTQYF.

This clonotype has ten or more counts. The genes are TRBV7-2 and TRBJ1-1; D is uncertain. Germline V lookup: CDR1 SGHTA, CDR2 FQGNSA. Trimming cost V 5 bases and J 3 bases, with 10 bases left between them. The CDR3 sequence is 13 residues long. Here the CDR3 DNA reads TGTGCCAGCAGCCCGAGGACGTACACTGAAGCTTTCTTT. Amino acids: CASSPRTYTEAFF.

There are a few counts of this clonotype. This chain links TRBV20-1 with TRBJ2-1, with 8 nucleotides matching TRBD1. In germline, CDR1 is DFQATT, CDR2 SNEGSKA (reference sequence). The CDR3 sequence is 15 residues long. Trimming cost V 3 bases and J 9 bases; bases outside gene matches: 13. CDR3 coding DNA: TGCAGTGCTAGGGACCCCCTGCAGGGGGCCCTTGAGCAGTTCTTC. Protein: CSARDPLQGALEQFF.

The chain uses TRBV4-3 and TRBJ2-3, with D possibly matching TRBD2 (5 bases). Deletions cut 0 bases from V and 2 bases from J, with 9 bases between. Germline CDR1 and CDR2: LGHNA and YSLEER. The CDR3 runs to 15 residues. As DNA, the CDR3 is TGCGCCAGCAGCCAAGATCTAGCAGCCACAGATACGCAGTATTTT. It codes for CASSQDLAATDTQYF.

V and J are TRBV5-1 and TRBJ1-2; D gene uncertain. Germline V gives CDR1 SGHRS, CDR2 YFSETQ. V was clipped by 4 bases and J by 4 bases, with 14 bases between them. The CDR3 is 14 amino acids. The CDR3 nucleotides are TGCGCCAGCAGCCAACTGGCAGCTACCTATGGCTACACCTTC. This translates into CASSQLAATYGYTF. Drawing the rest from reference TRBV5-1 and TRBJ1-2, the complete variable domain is KAGVTQTPRYLIKTRGQQVTLSCSPISGHRSVSWYQQTPGQGLQFLFEYFSETQRNKGNFPGRFSGRQFSNSRSEMNVSTLELGDSALYLCASSQLAATYGYTFGSGTRLTVV.

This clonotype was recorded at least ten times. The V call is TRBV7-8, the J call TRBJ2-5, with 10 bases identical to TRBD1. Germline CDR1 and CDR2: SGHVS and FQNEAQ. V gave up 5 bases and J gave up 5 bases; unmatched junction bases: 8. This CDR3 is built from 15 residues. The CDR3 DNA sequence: TGTGCCAGCAGCCTGGGACAGGGGCGAGGGGAGACCCAGTACTTC. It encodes CASSLGQGRGETQYF.

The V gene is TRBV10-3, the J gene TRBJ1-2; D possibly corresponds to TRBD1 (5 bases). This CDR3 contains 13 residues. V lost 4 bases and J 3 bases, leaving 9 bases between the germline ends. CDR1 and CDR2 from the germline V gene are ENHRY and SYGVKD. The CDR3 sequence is CAISGRGDYGYTF. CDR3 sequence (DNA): TGTGCCATCAGTGGAAGAGGGGACTATGGCTACACCTTC.

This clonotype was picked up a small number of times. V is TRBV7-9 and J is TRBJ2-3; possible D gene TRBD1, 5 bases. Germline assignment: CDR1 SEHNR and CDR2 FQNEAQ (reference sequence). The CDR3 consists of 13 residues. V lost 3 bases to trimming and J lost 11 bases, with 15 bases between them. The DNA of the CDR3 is TGTGCCAGCAGCTTGGTTTGGGAAGGGGAGCAGTATTTT. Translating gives CASSLVWEGEQYF.

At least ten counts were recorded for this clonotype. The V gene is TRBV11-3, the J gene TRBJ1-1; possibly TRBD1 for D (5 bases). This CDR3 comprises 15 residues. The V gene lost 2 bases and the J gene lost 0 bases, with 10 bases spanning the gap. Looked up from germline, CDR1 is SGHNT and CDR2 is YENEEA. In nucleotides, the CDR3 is TGTGCCAGCAGCTTACCTAGGACACTGAACACTGAAGCTTTCTTT. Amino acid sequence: CASSLPRTLNTEAFF.

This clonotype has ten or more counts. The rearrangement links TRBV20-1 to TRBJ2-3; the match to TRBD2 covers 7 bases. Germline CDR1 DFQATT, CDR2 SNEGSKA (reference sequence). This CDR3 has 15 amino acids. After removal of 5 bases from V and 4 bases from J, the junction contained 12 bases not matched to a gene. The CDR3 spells CSAGVGGPAADTQYF. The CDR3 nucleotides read TGCAGTGCTGGGGTGGGAGGGCCGGCGGCAGATACGCAGTATTTT.

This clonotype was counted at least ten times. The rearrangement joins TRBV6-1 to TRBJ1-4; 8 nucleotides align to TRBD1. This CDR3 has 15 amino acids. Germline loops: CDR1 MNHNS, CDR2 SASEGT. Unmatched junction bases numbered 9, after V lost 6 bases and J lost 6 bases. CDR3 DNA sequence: TGTGCCAGCAGGCAAGGACAGGGCGTTTATGAAAAACTGTTTTTT. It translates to CASRQGQGVYEKLFF.

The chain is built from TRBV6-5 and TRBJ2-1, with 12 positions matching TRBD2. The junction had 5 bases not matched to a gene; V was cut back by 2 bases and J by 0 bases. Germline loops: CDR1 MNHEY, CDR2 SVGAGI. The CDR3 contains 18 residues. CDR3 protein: CASSYGLAGGSSYNEQFF. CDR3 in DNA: TGTGCCAGCAGTTACGGGCTAGCGGGAGGGAGCTCCTACAATGAGCAGTTCTTC.

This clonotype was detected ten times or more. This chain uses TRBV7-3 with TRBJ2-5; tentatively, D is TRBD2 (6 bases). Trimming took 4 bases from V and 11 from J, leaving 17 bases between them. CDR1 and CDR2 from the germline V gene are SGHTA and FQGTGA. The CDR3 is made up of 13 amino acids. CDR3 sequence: CASSSRDSLVQYF. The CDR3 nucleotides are TGTGCCAGCAGCTCCCGGGACTCGCTAGTTCAGTACTTC.

The CDR3 sequence is CASSLVWQGEYEQYF. The CDR3 DNA is TGCGCCAGCAGCTTGGTTTGGCAGGGGGAGTACGAGCAGTACTTC. J is TRBJ2-7 and V is TRBV5-1; TRBD1 matches 7 bases. The CDR3 contains 15 residues. Germline CDR1 and CDR2: SGHRS and YFSETQ. Losses at the gene ends were 0 bases for V and 4 bases for J; bases not matched to a gene: 7.

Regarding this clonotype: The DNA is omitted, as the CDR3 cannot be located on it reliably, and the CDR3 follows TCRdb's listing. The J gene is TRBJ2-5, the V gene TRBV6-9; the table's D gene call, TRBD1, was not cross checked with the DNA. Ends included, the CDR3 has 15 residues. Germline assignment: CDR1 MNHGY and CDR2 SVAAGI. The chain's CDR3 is CASSSGQGRLIKGYF.